This entry lists 11 T cell receptor beta chains sequenced from one sample in a study of OX40 agonist ivuxolimab in advanced cancers. Method: immunoSEQ multiplex PCR; TCRdb's copy keeps in-frame clones and lacks some. The sample records over 15,000 clones, 70% to 90% being singletons. Source: CD4+ or CD8+ T cells sorted from blood, taken in a trial of the OX40 agonist ivuxolimab. These receptors were taken from an adult with an advanced solid tumor such as melanoma, head and neck, liver or kidney cancer.

V and J are TRBV5-1 and TRBJ1-3; D call uncertain. Per the germline V gene, CDR1 is SGHRS and CDR2 is YFSETQ. This CDR3 has 13 residues. V dropped 3 bases and J dropped 0 bases, with 4 bases sitting between them. The CDR3 sequence: CASSSTSGNTIYF. CDR3 nucleotides: TGCGCCAGCAGCTCCACCTCTGGAAACACCATATATTTT.

The V gene is TRBV15, the J gene TRBJ2-5; no definite D call. Germline V CDR1 and CDR2: LNHNV, YYDKDF (reference sequence). The CDR3 runs to 13 residues. V dropped 1 base and J dropped 3 bases, with 6 bases sitting between them. CDR3 sequence (DNA): TGTGCCACCAGCAGAGGTACAGAAGAGACCCAGTACTTC. Its protein product is CATSRGTEETQYF.

This clone was seen just once. V usage is TRBV19 and J usage is TRBJ1-5; possibly TRBD1 for D (5 bases). Trimming removed 6 bases from V and 5 bases from J, with 17 bases in between. Germline CDR1 reads LNHDA; CDR2 reads SQIVND (reference sequence). This CDR3 has 15 residues. Here the CDR3 reads CASRNRGRVHQPQHF. The DNA of the CDR3 is TGTGCCAGTAGAAATAGGGGCAGGGTCCATCAGCCCCAGCATTTT.

Points on this clone: Relative to the germline gene, one junction end is altered; a read error may explain this. The chain carries TRBV5-3 and TRBJ2-7; D gene unclear. TRBV5-3 carries the ORF label, with uncertain function. The CDR3 length is 13 residues. The CDR3: CASSLGYSYEQYF. The CDR3 DNA reads TGTGCCAGCAGCTTGGGATATTCCTACGAGCAGTACTTC.

V usage is TRBV7-2 and J usage is TRBJ2-1; D unresolved. CDR1 is SGHTA and CDR2 is FQGNSA in the germline V gene. V was trimmed by 2 bases and J by 3 bases, leaving 8 bases between them. CDR3 length equals 14 residues. The DNA of the CDR3 is TGTGCCAGCAGCTTATGGCGGAACTACAATGAGCAGTTCTTC. Amino acid sequence: CASSLWRNYNEQFF.

This clone was recorded once. V is TRBV11-1 and J is TRBJ1-2; a possible D gene is TRBD1 (5 bases). This CDR3 is 14 amino acids long. V lost 4 bases, J lost 0 bases, and 9 bases lay in between. Germline values: CDR1 SGHAT, CDR2 FQDESV (reference sequence). The CDR3: CASSWGQANYGYTF. The CDR3 nucleotides read TGTGCCAGCAGCTGGGGCCAAGCTAACTATGGCTACACCTTC.

This chain connects TRBV5-1 to TRBJ1-1; 10 nucleotides align to TRBD1. The length of the CDR3 is 16 residues. The germline V gene has CDR1 SGHRS and CDR2 YFSETQ. J was trimmed by 6 bases and V by 2 bases; bases with no gene match: 10. The CDR3 DNA reads TGCGCCAGCAGCTTCGGGGACAGGGGAGGCCACGCTGAAGCTTTCTTT. As protein: CASSFGDRGGHAEAFF.

This clone was seen just once. V gene TRBV20-1 combines with J gene TRBJ1-5; 8 bases match TRBD1. CDR1 and CDR2 from the germline V gene are DFQATT and SNEGSKA (reference sequence). The CDR3 runs to 10 residues. V trimming: 6 bases; J trimming: 11 bases; junction bases outside the gene matches: 3. CDR3 protein: CSAQGATQHF. CDR3 sequence (DNA): TGCAGTGCCCAGGGGGCGACCCAGCATTTT.

This rearrangement joins TRBV6-4 to TRBJ2-7; D not resolved. The germline V and J ends were trimmed by 9 bases and 6 bases, with 18 bases remaining between them. Germline V lookup: CDR1 MRHNA, CDR2 SNTAGT. CDR3 length: 13 amino acids. DNA for the CDR3: TGTGCCAGGGGGAAGTGGTCTGGCGGCGAGCAGTACTTC. This encodes CARGKWSGGEQYF.

V gene TRBV14 combines with J gene TRBJ2-1, with TRBD2 matching 7 bases. With V trimmed by 3 bases and J by 0 bases, 14 bases remained unmatched. Germline values: CDR1 SGHDN, CDR2 FVKESK. The CDR3 consists of 19 residues. The CDR3 DNA sequence: TGTGCCAGCAGCCAGACCCCCGATTGGCTAGCGGCCTCCTACAATGAGCAGTTCTTC. Its translation: CASSQTPDWLAASYNEQFF.

The rearrangement links TRBV6-6 to TRBJ1-1, with D maybe TRBD1 (6 bases). Trimming removed 9 bases at V and 4 bases at J, with 18 bases between. The CDR3 length is 14 residues. CDR1 is MNHNY and CDR2 is SVGAGI in the germline V gene (reference sequence). CDR3 amino acids: CASNRVTVGTEAFF. The CDR3 DNA is TGTGCCAGTAACAGGGTAACTGTTGGCACTGAAGCTTTCTTT.